Listed here are 32 T cell receptor beta chains from one sample, sequenced in a study of blood T cell repertoires in COVID-19. The data were produced by immunoSEQ multiplex PCR, yet TCRdb's version contains in-frame clones alone and is incomplete. The sample has a few hundred thousand clones, roughly nine tenths seen once. The sequenced material came from peripheral blood. The receptors stem from a woman in her 50s who had recovered from COVID-19.

The V call is TRBV12-3 or TRBV12-4, the J call TRBJ2-7, with 9 bases matching TRBD2. The CDR3 is 13 residues long. CDR3: CTTRREGRYEQYF. CDR3 sequence (DNA): TGTACCACCCGGCGGGAGGGTCGCTACGAGCAGTACTTC.

The chain joins TRBV14 to TRBJ1-1; 7 bases align to TRBD1. Unmatched junction bases numbered 5, after V lost 4 bases and J lost 0 bases. CDR1 and CDR2 from the germline V gene are SGHDN and FVKESK. The CDR3 length is 15 residues. The CDR3 nucleotides read TGTGCCAGCAGCCGAAGACAGGGTGTGAACACTGAAGCTTTCTTT. Amino acids: CASSRRQGVNTEAFF.

The rearrangement uses TRBV2 and TRBJ2-1; 8 positions match TRBD2. Germline trimming cut 6 bases from V and 5 bases from J; bases unmatched to any gene: 3. From germline, CDR1 is SNHLY and CDR2 FYNNEI. This CDR3 is built from 13 residues. In DNA, the CDR3 is TGTGCCAGCAGGACTAGCGCCAACAATGAGCAGTTCTTC. Translated, it gives CASRTSANNEQFF.

V and J are TRBV19 and TRBJ2-7, with 9 bases aligning to TRBD1. CDR3 length: 13 residues. Germline loops: CDR1 LNHDA, CDR2 SQIVND (reference sequence). The trim removed 5 bases at V and 6 bases at J, leaving 5 bases unmatched. In DNA, the CDR3 is TGTGCCAGTAGTCCCGGGACAGGGCCCGAGCAGTACTTC. Amino acids: CASSPGTGPEQYF.

This clone occurred a few times. The V call is TRBV10-3, the J call TRBJ1-5; TRBD1 agrees at 9 bases. In germline, CDR1 is ENHRY, CDR2 SYGVKD. The V and J ends lost 10 bases and 1 base, in that order; junction bases with no gene match: 11. The CDR3 has 16 residues. CDR3 bases: TGTGCCACCCGGGACAGGGATTTCGGGAGCAATCAGCCCCAGCATTTT. This codes for CATRDRDFGSNQPQHF.

This clone was picked up one time. J is TRBJ1-5 and V is TRBV5-6; D call uncertain. The CDR3 length is 14 residues. The germline V and J ends were trimmed by 0 bases and 10 bases, with 14 bases remaining between them. CDR1 and CDR2 (germline): SGHDT, YYEEEE. CDR3 in amino acids: CASSLAGEGGPQHF. The CDR3 DNA follows: TGTGCCAGCAGCTTGGCCGGGGAGGGCGGCCCCCAGCATTTT.

The V gene is TRBV30, the J gene TRBJ1-6; D call uncertain. The germline V gene encodes CDR1 GTSNPN and CDR2 SVGIG (reference sequence). This CDR3 has 14 amino acids. The V gene lost 2 bases and the J gene lost 12 bases, with 17 bases spanning the gap. The DNA of the CDR3 is TGTGCCTGGAGTAGATCCCCCCAGATTCAACCCCTCCACTTT. Its translation is CAWSRSPQIQPLHF.

Note on this clone: This sample also contains other DNA sequences that code for the same CDR3. The rearrangement links TRBV5-1 to TRBJ1-3, with D unclear. CDR3 length: 15 amino acids. Germline values: CDR1 SGHRS, CDR2 YFSETQ. Trimming left V 0 bases short and J 0 bases short, with 7 bases between. Here the CDR3 DNA reads TGCGCCAGCAGCTTGGTGGGCATCTCTGGAAACACCATATATTTT. Amino acid sequence: CASSLVGISGNTIYF. The complete variable domain, with remaining parts taken from reference TRBV5-1 and TRBJ1-3, reads KAGVTQTPRYLIKTRGQQVTLSCSPISGHRSVSWYQQTPGQGLQFLFEYFSETQRNKGNFPGRFSGRQFSNSRSEMNVSTLELGDSALYLCASSLVGISGNTIYFGEGSWLTVV.

V and J are TRBV19 and TRBJ2-1; D is ambiguous. V was clipped by 4 bases and J by 4 bases, with 14 bases between them. The CDR3 is made up of 15 amino acids. Germline V gives CDR1 LNHDA, CDR2 SQIVND (reference sequence). The CDR3 region has the DNA TGTGCCAGTAGTACCCGTCCAAAGCTTTACAATGAGCAGTTCTTC. Its protein product is CASSTRPKLYNEQFF.

V and J are TRBV18 and TRBJ1-3, with 9 bases lining up with TRBD1. CDR3 length equals 15 residues. The trim removed 5 bases at V and 4 bases at J, leaving 6 bases unmatched. The germline V gene has CDR1 KGHSH and CDR2 LQKENI. The CDR3 DNA sequence: TGTGCCAGCTCAAGGACAGGGGCTTCGGGAAACACCATATATTTT. Translated, it gives CASSRTGASGNTIYF.

V gene TRBV7-8 combines with J gene TRBJ2-7; D perhaps matches TRBD1 (5 bases). Germline CDR1 is SGHVS and CDR2 is FQNEAQ. CDR3 length: 13 amino acids. V lost 5 bases, J lost 4 bases, and 12 bases lay in between. CDR3 bases: TGTGCCAGCAGCCCCATTGGGGCTTACGAGCAGTACTTC. Translated, it gives CASSPIGAYEQYF.

This sequence joins TRBV7-5 and TRBJ1-2. TRBV7-5 is assigned pseudogene status. The length of the CDR3 is 15 residues. This CDR3 is CARSSRPGVQHGYTF. CDR3 coding DNA: TGTGCCAGAAGCTCCCGGCCGGGGGTTCAACATGGCTACACCTTC.

The chain has TRBV5-1 and TRBJ2-3; TRBD2 might be the D (7 bases). This CDR3 spans 16 amino acids. V lost 7 bases, J lost 0 bases, and 18 bases lay in between. Germline CDR1 and CDR2: SGHRS and YFSETQ. CDR3: CASSQLGGLSTDTQYF. CDR3 DNA sequence: TGCGCCAGCTCGCAACTAGGGGGACTAAGCACAGATACGCAGTATTTT.

This chain uses TRBV7-8 with TRBJ2-7; 9 bases agree with TRBD2. From germline, CDR1 is SGHVS and CDR2 FQNEAQ. The J segment lost 4 bases and the V segment lost 2 bases, leaving 6 bases of the junction unmatched. The CDR3 runs to 15 residues. CDR3 DNA sequence: TGTGCCAGCAGCTTATCGCGCGGGAGGGGATACGAGCAGTACTTC. Encoded protein: CASSLSRGRGYEQYF.

The chain links TRBV28 to TRBJ2-7; a weak D match, TRBD1 (5 bases). The V end was cut by 2 bases, the J end by 6 bases, with 17 bases between. Germline CDR1 MDHEN, CDR2 SYDVKM. CDR3 length equals 15 residues. CDR3 sequence: CASSLIPQGGIEQYF. The CDR3 region has the DNA TGTGCCAGCAGTTTAATCCCCCAGGGCGGCATCGAGCAGTACTTC.

V and J are TRBV18 and TRBJ1-2; no firm D call. Germline-derived CDR1 and CDR2 are KGHSH and LQKENI. V lost 3 bases and J 4 bases, leaving 21 bases between the germline ends. This CDR3 comprises 17 residues. The CDR3 sequence is CASSPTWTLRSGYGYTF. Here the CDR3 DNA reads TGTGCCAGCTCACCTACTTGGACTCTCCGATCGGGCTATGGCTACACCTTC. The whole variable domain, remainder taken from reference TRBV18 and TRBJ1-2, is NAGVMQNPRHLVRRRGQEARLRCSPMKGHSHVYWYRQLPEEGLKFMVYLQKENIIDESGMPKERFSAEFPKEGPSILRIQQVVRGDSAAYFCASSPTWTLRSGYGYTFGSGTRLTVV.

J is TRBJ2-5 and V is TRBV10-3, with 8 bases fitting TRBD2. V shed 5 bases and J 5 bases; nucleotides not matched to a gene: 13. Per the germline V gene, CDR1 is ENHRY and CDR2 is SYGVKD. The CDR3 extends over 16 amino acids. The CDR3 reads CAISRTGGPSVETQYF. The CDR3 DNA reads as TGTGCCATCAGTCGAACGGGGGGGCCATCGGTCGAGACCCAGTACTTC.

The chain uses TRBV24-1 and TRBJ2-2; D gene uncertain. CDR3 size: 12 residues. Germline V gene sequence: CDR1 KGHDR, CDR2 SFDVKD. V lost 1 base, J lost 6 bases, and 2 bases lay in between. The CDR3 sequence is CATSDFAGELFF. In DNA form, the CDR3 reads TGTGCCACCAGTGATTTCGCCGGGGAGCTGTTTTTT.

Only one count was recorded for this clone. This chain links TRBV4-1 with TRBJ1-2; 7 bases fit TRBD1. J gave up 3 bases and V 3 bases, and 7 bases lay outside the gene matches. CDR1 is MGHRA and CDR2 is YSYEKL in the germline V gene. This CDR3 is 15 amino acids long. CDR3 residues: CASSQKGGADYGYTF. In DNA form, the CDR3 reads TGCGCCAGCAGCCAGAAAGGGGGCGCAGACTATGGCTACACCTTC.

This sequence joins TRBV14 and TRBJ1-2; 7 nucleotides match TRBD1. V trimming: 1 base; J trimming: 8 bases; junction bases outside the gene matches: 4. The CDR3 is made up of 13 amino acids. Germline CDR1 SGHDN, CDR2 FVKESK. The CDR3 nucleotides read TGTGCCAGCAGCCAAGTCCAGGGGGAGGGCTACACCTTC. It is translated as CASSQVQGEGYTF.

The chain combines TRBV19 with TRBJ1-1; D is uncertain. The germline V and J ends were trimmed by 7 bases and 6 bases, with 18 bases remaining between them. The CDR3 extends over 14 amino acids. Germline CDR1 is LNHDA and CDR2 is SQIVND (reference sequence). CDR3 DNA sequence: TGTGCCAGTACTGCCCGCAGGCGAGATTCTGAAGCTTTCTTT. The encoded protein is CASTARRRDSEAFF.

This clone was observed a single time. The CDR3, as DNA: TGTGCCAGCAGCTTGTGGAACAATCAGGGCAAAAACATTCAGTACTTC. Its translation is CASSLWNNQGKNIQYF. V and J are TRBV5-8 and TRBJ2-4; tentative D call: TRBD1 (5 bases). Trimming stripped 1 base from V and 3 bases from J, with 14 bases between. There are 16 residues in the CDR3. Germline CDR1 is SGHTS and CDR2 is YDEGEE.

This clone was observed a handful of times. The V call is TRBV19, the J call TRBJ1-2; maybe TRBD1 (6 bases). The germline CDR1 and CDR2 sequences are LNHDA and SQIVND (reference sequence). This CDR3 has 16 residues. Deletions cut 6 bases from V and 4 bases from J, with 21 bases between. The DNA of the CDR3 is TGTGCCAGTAGAAATATAGATCAGGGGCGACGCTATGGCTACACCTTC. Its protein product is CASRNIDQGRRYGYTF.

This clone was observed a few times. V gene TRBV5-1 combines with J gene TRBJ1-2; 8 bases agree with TRBD1. The V segment lost 6 bases and the J segment 6 bases; nucleotides outside the gene matches: 10. Germline lookup yields CDR1 SGHRS and CDR2 YFSETQ. CDR3 length: 14 amino acids. Here the CDR3 reads CASNRDRGIHGYTF. In DNA form, the CDR3 reads TGCGCCAGCAACCGAGACAGGGGCATCCATGGCTACACCTTC.

The rearrangement links TRBV7-8 to TRBJ2-1, with 9 bases matching TRBD1. With 2 bases clipped from V and 7 bases from J, the junction kept 6 bases outside the gene matches. Germline V gene data show CDR1 as SGHVS and CDR2 as FQNEAQ. This CDR3 comprises 15 residues. The CDR3 loop reads CASSLRTGVLNEQFF. The CDR3, as DNA: TGTGCCAGCAGCTTACGGACAGGGGTCCTTAATGAGCAGTTCTTC.

This clone was recorded a few times. The V call is TRBV3-1 (or the pseudogene TRBV3-2), the J call TRBJ1-1; TRBD1 matches at 7 bases. Trimming cost V 5 bases and J 5 bases; bases outside gene matches: 17. CDR1 and CDR2 from the germline V gene are LGHDT and YNNKEL (reference sequence). The CDR3 consists of 17 residues. The CDR3 DNA reads TGTGCCAGCAGCTTAAAAAGCAGGAGCAGGGGGTATACTGAAGCTTTCTTT. Its protein is CASSLKSRSRGYTEAFF.

V usage is TRBV9 and J usage is TRBJ2-5; TRBD2 is a possible D gene (6 bases). The V end lost 1 base, the J end lost 4 bases, and 17 bases lay between the germline ends. The CDR3 spans 16 residues. Germline V lookup: CDR1 SGDLS, CDR2 YYNGEE. DNA for the CDR3: TGTGCCAGCAGCGTAATGCAACTAGCTAACGGAGAGACCCAGTACTTC. This encodes CASSVMQLANGETQYF. The full variable domain, its missing parts supplied by reference TRBV9 and TRBJ2-5, is DSGVTQTPKHLITATGQRVTLRCSPRSGDLSVYWYQQSLDQGLQFLIQYYNGEERAKGNILERFSAQQFPDLHSELNLSSLELGDSALYFCASSVMQLANGETQYFGPGTRLLVL.

The chain links TRBV4-3 to TRBJ1-5; D remains ambiguous. There are 14 residues in the CDR3. Looked up from germline, CDR1 is LGHNA and CDR2 is YSLEER. V gave up 2 bases and J gave up 0 bases, with 5 bases separating them. The CDR3 nucleotides read TGCGCCAGCAGCCAACAGATTAGCAATCAGCCCCAGCATTTT. Residues: CASSQQISNQPQHF.

The rearrangement uses TRBV19 and TRBJ1-3, with unresolved D. Germline V CDR1 and CDR2: LNHDA, SQIVND (reference sequence). V dropped 5 bases and J dropped 2 bases, with 7 bases sitting between them. There are 13 residues in the CDR3. This CDR3 is CASSVATGNTIYF. The CDR3 DNA reads TGTGCCAGTAGTGTAGCCACTGGAAACACCATATATTTT. The full variable domain, its missing parts supplied by reference TRBV19 and TRBJ1-3, is DGGITQSPKYLFRKEGQNVTLSCEQNLNHDAMYWYRQDPGQGLRLIYYSQIVNDFQKGDIAEGYSVSREKKESFPLTVTSAQKNPTAFYLCASSVATGNTIYFGEGSWLTVV.

The rearrangement links TRBV12-3 or TRBV12-4 to TRBJ1-5; D not resolved. V dropped 5 bases and J dropped 6 bases, with 11 bases sitting between them. The CDR3 is 13 amino acids. The CDR3: CASSRSSGQPQHF. The CDR3 DNA reads TGTGCCAGCAGTCGCTCGTCGGGTCAGCCCCAGCATTTT.

This rearrangement joins TRBV7-2 to TRBJ2-3; the match to TRBD1 covers 10 bases. The CDR3 is 15 amino acids. J lost 4 bases, V lost 5 bases, and 6 bases had no gene match. The V gene's germline CDR1 is SGHTA and CDR2 FQGNSA. CDR3 DNA: TGTGCCAGCAGCGAAACCGGGACAGGGGCAGATACGCAGTATTTT. Amino acids: CASSETGTGADTQYF.

A remark on this clone: In the same sample, other DNA sequences code for this CDR3. This chain joins TRBV6-1 and TRBJ1-2; D unresolved. Looked up from germline, CDR1 is MNHNS and CDR2 is SASEGT. Trimming cost V 3 bases and J 5 bases, with 4 bases left between them. The CDR3 consists of 11 residues. In DNA form, the CDR3 reads TGTGCCAGCAGTGACAGATATGGCTACACCTTC. Its translation is CASSDRYGYTF.